This paragraph covers one T cell receptor beta chain sequence. The sample is drawn from a study of blood T cell repertoires in COVID-19. The wider study: The United States, Italy and Spain supplied acute and convalescent COVID-19 samples. T cells, B-cell-depleted T cells, or PBMCs supplied cDNA or gDNA.

Authors' processing steps: Cell counts per sample came from amplifying reference gene primers. Assay used: immunoSEQ multiplex PCR; TCRdb lists only in-frame clones, some missing. V, J and clone size were drawn from that table, and D and trimming were deduced from the DNA. This table holds approximately 150,000 clones, approximately 90% found once. The CDR3 loop spans 12 amino acids. Trimming removed 4 bases from V and 4 bases from J, with 10 bases in between. Germline CDR1 is SQVTM and CDR2 is ANQGSEA. The chain combines TRBV29-1 with TRBJ1-1, with D perhaps matching TRBD1 (6 bases). The sequencing sample was made of peripheral blood. The sequence came from a human donor in a cohort sampled during active COVID-19. The CDR3 reads CSVAQGTTEAFF. The CDR3 DNA reads as TGCAGCGTTGCACAGGGCACCACTGAAGCTTTCTTT.